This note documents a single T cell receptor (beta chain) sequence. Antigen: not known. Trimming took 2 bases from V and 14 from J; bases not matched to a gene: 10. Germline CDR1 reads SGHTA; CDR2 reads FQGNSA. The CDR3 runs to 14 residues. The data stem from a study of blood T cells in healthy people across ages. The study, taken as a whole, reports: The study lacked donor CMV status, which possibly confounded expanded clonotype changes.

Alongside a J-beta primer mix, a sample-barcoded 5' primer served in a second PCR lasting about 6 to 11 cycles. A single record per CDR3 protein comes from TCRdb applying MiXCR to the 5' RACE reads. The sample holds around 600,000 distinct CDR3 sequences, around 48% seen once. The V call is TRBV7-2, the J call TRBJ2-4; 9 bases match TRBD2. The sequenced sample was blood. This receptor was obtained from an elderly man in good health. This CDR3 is CASSLNLAGTPEYF. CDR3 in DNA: TGTGCCAGCAGCTTAAACCTAGCGGGGACCCCGGAGTACTTC.